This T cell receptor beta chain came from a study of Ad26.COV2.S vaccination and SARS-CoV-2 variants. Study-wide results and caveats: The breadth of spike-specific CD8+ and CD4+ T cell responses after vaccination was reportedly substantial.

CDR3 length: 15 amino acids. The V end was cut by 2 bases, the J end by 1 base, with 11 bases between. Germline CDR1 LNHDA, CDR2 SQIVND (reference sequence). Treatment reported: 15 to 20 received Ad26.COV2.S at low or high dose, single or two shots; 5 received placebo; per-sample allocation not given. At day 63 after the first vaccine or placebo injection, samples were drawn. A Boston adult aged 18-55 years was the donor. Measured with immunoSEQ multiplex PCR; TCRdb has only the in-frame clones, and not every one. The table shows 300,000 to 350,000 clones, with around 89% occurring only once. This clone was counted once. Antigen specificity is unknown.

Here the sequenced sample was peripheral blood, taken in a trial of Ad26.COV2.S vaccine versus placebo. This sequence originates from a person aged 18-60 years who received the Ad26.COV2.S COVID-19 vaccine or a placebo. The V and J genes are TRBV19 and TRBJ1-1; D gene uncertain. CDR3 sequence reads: CASSISPEGNTEAFF. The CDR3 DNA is TGTGCCAGTAGTATATCCCCGGAGGGGAACACTGAAGCTTTCTTT.